This T cell receptor (beta chain) appears in the sequencing data of a study of shared clonotypes between healthy human individuals (dated by TCRdb to the early 2020s). Context from the whole study: Three men and a couple of women, aged 18 to 49 years, made up the cohort. For each donor, CD4 naive and CD4 memory were each run on three plates, CD8 naive on two plates, and CD8 memory on one plate. To increase sequencing depth and limit assay-specific biases, TCR repertoire library preparation and sequencing were carried out by different laboratories using diverse techniques. Between about 0.9 and 8.9 billion PBMCs per donor were obtained by leukapheresis. The study deeply sequenced blood TCR repertoires of five healthy adults to estimate repertoire size and the extent of clonotype sharing between individuals. Overall results and qualifications from the work: Because the study included a small number of donors, the genetic and exposure-history diversity represented was limited. Only blood was sampled, and tissue TCR repertoires likely differ from those in blood. Naive subsets generally had larger estimated clonotype richness than memory subsets. Based on pairwise subsampling, the degree of clonotype sharing among donors was expected to be affected by sequencing depth. Sharing across several donors was observed for around 5% of naive CD4, over 3% of naive CD8, 2% to 2.5% of memory CD4, and roughly 0.4% of memory CD8 clonotypes. Rarefaction of sorted-subset datasets indicated incomplete sequencing despite the large sequencing depth. Compared with non-shared clonotypes, the clonotypes found in all four sorted-subset donors had higher generation probabilities.

Using the deep immunoSEQ assay, multiplex PCR amplified TCR CDR3 regions from genomic DNA. Genomic DNA extracted from each cell subset was distributed evenly over all wells of several immunoSEQ 96-well plates, and each plate served as one replicate. For sorted subsets, each replicate PCR was loaded with around 200 ng genomic DNA, equivalent to 25,000 to 35,000 T cell genomes. Purified libraries were quantified with a Qubit 3.0 fluorometer, sized on a Bioanalyzer 2100, and re-quantified with the KAPA Library Quantification kit. A separate single-read 150-cycle Illumina NextSeq 550 flow cell was used to sequence each immunoSEQ 96-well plate. From the authors' description of their analysis: Because only junctional sequences without quality scores were contained in the immunoSEQ output, filtering matching that applied to full-length reads could not be performed. To assign V/J genes and CDR3, sequences were annotated against IMGT germline references using PyIR, a Python wrapper for IgBLAST v1.9. Reads with weak V/J assignments (E-value above 1e-6), missing CDR3, stop codons, out-of-frame junctions, or ambiguous translated residues were removed. A V3J clonotype was defined by an identical inferred V gene, J gene, and CDR3 amino acid sequence. The percentage overlap between two repertoires was calculated by dividing the number of shared unique clonotypes by the size of the smaller repertoire. Repertoire richness was assessed with RTK rarefaction, the Chao1 estimator, and Recon v2.1 estimates of unobserved clonotypes. For all TCRbeta clonotypes obtained by the gDNA method from a few donors, generation probabilities were computed with OLGA. Entries here come from immuneACCESS through TCRdb and include only in-frame sequences with V and J called. Some clones fail to appear in such tables; in the studies checked, an unresolved V gene covers under half of the shortfall, and the cause of the remainder is unknown. V and J calls plus clone size are reproduced from that table; the DNA served to infer D and trimming. This sample gives about 1.5 million clones in total; approximately 96% of them show up just once. 1.2% of the sample goes to the ten largest clones.

Of note for this clone: This clone's antigen is unknown. No per-base quality is available; no much larger clone lies one base away.

Healthy HIV-negative adults with no recently reported acute infections or vaccinations were included as donors. Every donor was a Caucasian adult living in Nashville, Tennessee, USA. CD4+ T cells were enriched by magnetic negative selection, after which naive cells were positively selected on CD45RA and the negative fraction was taken as the memory subset. Blood was obtained by leukapheresis, after which PBMCs were separated by Ficoll-Histopaque density gradient centrifugation and cryopreserved in liquid nitrogen vapor phase. Analytical flow cytometry was used to check the purity and quantity of each magnetically sorted T cell population. Genomic DNA was isolated from each sorted fraction and quantified by UV absorbance on a Nanodrop 2000c. The origin of this receptor is a young man in good health. Sequencing was carried out using naive CD4+ T cells sorted from blood. The cell subset or site label, read with the paper, signifies: CD45RA+ positively selected.

The CDR3 protein is CSVEAARGLRGGTQYF. The DNA is TGCAGCGTTGAAGCGGCTAGAGGTCTCCGCGGGGGGACCCAGTACTTC. The chain is assembled from TRBV29-1 and TRBJ2-5; 7 bases in the middle match TRBD2. Germline trimming: 1 base from V, 7 bases from J; junction bases outside gene matches: 15. The germline V gene specifies SQVTM as CDR1 and ANQGSEA as CDR2. The CDR3 starts with the cysteine, ends with the phenylalanine, and has 16 residues. Only the CDR3 DNA stays, 48 bases, in frame from base 1. Extended through the reference TRBV29-1 and TRBJ2-5 proteins, this CDR3 yields the full variable domain: SAVISQKPSRDICQRGTSLTIQCQVDSQVTMMFWYRQQPGQSLTLIATANQGSEATYESGFVIDKFPISRPNLTFSTLTVSNMSPEDSSIYLCSVEAARGLRGGTQYFGPGTRLLVL.